The next 8 T cell receptor beta chains were all read from a single sample in a study of spatial heterogeneity in lung cancer. TCRdb redid the calling of the 5' RACE reads with MiXCR, one entry per CDR3 protein. This repertoire shows 8,500 to 9,000 distinct CDR3 sequences, less than 5% found once; its top ten account for 25% to 35%. Time point described: sample taken at primary tumor resection. Unsorted samples of tumor, nontumor lung or frozen PBMC had their whole RNA sequenced. The source material was PBMCs, sampled at surgery. Receptor source: a male donor with early-stage non-small cell lung cancer.

This clonotype has at least ten counts. The size of this beta chain means little, since it is a stray read in a library made for alpha chains. The chain carries TRBV5-1 and TRBJ2-5, with D possibly being TRBD1 (5 bases). Germline CDR1 SGHRS, CDR2 YFSETQ. Between the trimmed V and J ends, which lost 0 bases and 5 bases, there was a span of 14 bases. The CDR3 sequence is 15 residues long. The DNA of the CDR3 is TGCGCCAGCAGCTTGGGGCAAGGGGTGATGGAGACCCAGTACTTC. Protein product: CASSLGQGVMETQYF.

Within the sample, this clonotype is medium-sized (0.01 to 0.1%). In a library made to pick up alpha chains, this beta chain is a stray read with a size that means little. V gene TRBV20-1 combines with J gene TRBJ2-1, with a weak D call TRBD1 (5 bases). Germline CDR1 is DFQATT and CDR2 is SNEGSKA (reference sequence). The CDR3 length is 13 residues. The DNA of the CDR3 is TGCAGCCAAGACAGACCCTCCTACAATGAGCAGTTCTTC. Amino acids: CSQDRPSYNEQFF.

This clonotype qualifies as medium-sized. A library made for alpha chains picked up this beta chain off target, so its size means little. This chain joins TRBV9 and TRBJ2-1, with a tentative D call TRBD2 (5 bases). Germline V gene sequence: CDR1 SGDLS, CDR2 YYNGEE. V was trimmed by 1 base and J by 3 bases, leaving 8 bases between them. This CDR3 is built from 14 residues. The CDR3 loop is CASSVTGNYNEQFF. CDR3 coding DNA: TGTGCCAGCAGCGTAACGGGGAACTACAATGAGCAGTTCTTC. Combining the CDR3 with reference TRBV9 and TRBJ2-1 gives the whole variable domain DSGVTQTPKHLITATGQRVTLRCSPRSGDLSVYWYQQSLDQGLQFLIQYYNGEERAKGNILERFSAQQFPDLHSELNLSSLELGDSALYFCASSVTGNYNEQFFGPGTRLTVL.

By proportion, this clonotype is medium-sized. This beta chain is an unintended read in a library built for alpha chains; its size means little. V is TRBV2 and J is TRBJ2-6; no definite D call. In germline, CDR1 is SNHLY, CDR2 FYNNEI. The CDR3 runs to 15 residues. The V end was cut by 1 base, the J end by 2 bases, with 6 bases between. The CDR3 loop is CASSEVRTGANVLTF. The CDR3 DNA sequence: TGTGCCAGCAGTGAAGTCAGGACTGGGGCCAACGTCCTGACTTTC.

Points on this clonotype: Little can be read into the size of this beta chain, an off-target read in a library designed for alpha chains. The chain combines TRBV20-1 with TRBJ1-6; 10 nucleotides align to TRBD1. The germline V gene has CDR1 DFQATT and CDR2 SNEGSKA (reference sequence). This CDR3 is built from 16 residues. V lost 4 bases and J lost 1; bases outside the gene matches: 4. CDR3 amino acids: CSAIRQGASYNSPLHF. Written as DNA, the CDR3 is TGCAGTGCTATTCGACAGGGGGCTTCCTATAATTCACCCCTCCACTTT.

In its sample, this clonotype is medium-sized. At one end the junction does not follow the germline gene, possibly because of a read error. For a library built for alpha chains, this beta chain is a stray read; little rests on its size. J is TRBJ1-1 and V is TRBV2; D remains ambiguous. The CDR3 contains 11 residues. Germline V lookup: CDR1 SNHLY, CDR2 FYNNEI. The CDR3 region is CASSEKGRPSF. The DNA for the CDR3 is TGTGCCAGCAGTGAAAAGGGCCGGCCGAGCTTT.

This clonotype was counted ten times or more. With the library built for alpha chains, this beta chain is off target and its frequency is not meaningful. The V and J genes are TRBV20-1 and TRBJ2-2; D is possibly TRBD2 (6 bases). Trimming removed 2 bases at V and 1 base at J, with 11 bases between. In germline, CDR1 is DFQATT, CDR2 SNEGSKA (reference sequence). CDR3 length: 15 residues. CDR3 sequence: CSARLAAGNTGELFF. DNA for the CDR3: TGCAGTGCTAGATTAGCGGCGGGGAACACCGGGGAGCTGTTTTTT.

This clonotype was seen at least ten times. Found in a library prepared for alpha chains, this beta chain is an off-target read, and its abundance has little meaning. The rearrangement uses TRBV7-2 and TRBJ1-5; possible D gene TRBD1, 6 bases. This CDR3 has 16 residues. V was pared by 5 bases and J by 3 bases, with 17 bases between. The germline V gene encodes CDR1 SGHTA and CDR2 FQGNSA. CDR3 nucleotide sequence: TGTGCCAGCAGCCGGAGCTGGGGGGCGACCAATCAGCCCCAGCATTTT. Its protein is CASSRSWGATNQPQHF.